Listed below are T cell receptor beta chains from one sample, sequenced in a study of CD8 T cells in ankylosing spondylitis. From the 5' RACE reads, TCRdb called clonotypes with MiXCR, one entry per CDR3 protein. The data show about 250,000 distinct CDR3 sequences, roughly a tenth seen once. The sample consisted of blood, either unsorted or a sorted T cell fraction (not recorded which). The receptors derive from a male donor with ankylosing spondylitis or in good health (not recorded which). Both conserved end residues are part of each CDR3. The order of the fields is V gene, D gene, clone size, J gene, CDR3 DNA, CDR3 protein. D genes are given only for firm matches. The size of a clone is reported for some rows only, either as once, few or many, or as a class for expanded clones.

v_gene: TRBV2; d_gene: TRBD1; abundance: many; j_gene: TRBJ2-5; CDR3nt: TGTGCCAGCAGTGGCCGCCGGGACAGGGCCCGCGAGACCCAGTACTTC; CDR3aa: CASSGRRDRARETQYF
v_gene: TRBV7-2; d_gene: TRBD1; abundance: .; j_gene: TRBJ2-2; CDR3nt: TGTGCCAGCAGCCCCAGGGACAGCAGGAACACCGGGGAGCTGTTTTTT; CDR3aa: CASSPRDSRNTGELFF
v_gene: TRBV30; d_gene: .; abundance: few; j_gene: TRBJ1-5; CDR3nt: TGTGCCTGGAGTGTACAGGACACCCAGCCCCAGCATTTT; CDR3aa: CAWSVQDTQPQHF
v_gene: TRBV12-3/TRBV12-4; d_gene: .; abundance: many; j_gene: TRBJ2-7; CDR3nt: TGTGCCAGCAGTTTCGAGCAGAGAACAGACGAGCAGTACTTC; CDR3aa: CASSFEQRTDEQYF
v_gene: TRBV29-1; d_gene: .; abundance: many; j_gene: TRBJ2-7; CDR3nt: TGCAGCATAGGGGCCCTACCGGGACACCCTTACGAGCAGTACTTC; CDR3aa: CSIGALPGHPYEQYF
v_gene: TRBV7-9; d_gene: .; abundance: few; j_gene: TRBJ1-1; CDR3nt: TGTGCCAGCAGCTCGATGTATATGGAAGCTTTCTTT; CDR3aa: CASSSMYMEAFF
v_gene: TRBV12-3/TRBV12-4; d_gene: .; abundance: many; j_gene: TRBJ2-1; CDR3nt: TGTGCCAGCAGTCAGGGTTACCTTTATGATGAGCAGTTCTTC; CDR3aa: CASSQGYLYDEQFF
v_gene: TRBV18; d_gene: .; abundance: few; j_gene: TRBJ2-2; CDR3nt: TGTGCCAGCTCACTGAGTCAGTCGACGGCCGGGGAGCTGTTTTTT; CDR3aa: CASSLSQSTAGELFF
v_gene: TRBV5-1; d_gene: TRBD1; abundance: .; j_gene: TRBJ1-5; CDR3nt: TGCGCCAGCAGCCCAGGGACAGGGGGCTCTCGGGCCCAGCATTTT; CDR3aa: CASSPGTGGSRAQHF
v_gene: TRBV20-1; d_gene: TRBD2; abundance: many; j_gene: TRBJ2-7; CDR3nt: TGCAGTGCTAGAAGAGGGGCGGGAGTCAACGAGCAGTACTTC; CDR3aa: CSARRGAGVNEQYF
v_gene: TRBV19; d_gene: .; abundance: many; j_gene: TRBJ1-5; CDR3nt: TGTGCCAGTAGAGGCCTTCTTCGGGAGCCCCAGCATTTT; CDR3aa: CASRGLLREPQHF
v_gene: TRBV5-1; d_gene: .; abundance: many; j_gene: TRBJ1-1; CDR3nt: TGCGCCAGCAGTATTGGTGGAAACACTGAAGCTTTCTTT; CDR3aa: CASSIGGNTEAFF
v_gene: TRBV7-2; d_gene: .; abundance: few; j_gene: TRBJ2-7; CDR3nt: TGTGCCAGCAGCTTAGATCGCGCTAGCTTAGAGCAGTACTTC; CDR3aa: CASSLDRASLEQYF
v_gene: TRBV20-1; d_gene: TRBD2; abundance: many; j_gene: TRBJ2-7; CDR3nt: TGCAGTGCTAGGGACATCGGGACTAGCGGTTACGAGCAGTACTTC; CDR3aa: CSARDIGTSGYEQYF
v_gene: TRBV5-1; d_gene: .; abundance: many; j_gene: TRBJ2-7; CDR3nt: TGCGCCAGCACGTACAGGACAGAGAGCTCCTACGAGCAGTACTTC; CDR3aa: CASTYRTESSYEQYF
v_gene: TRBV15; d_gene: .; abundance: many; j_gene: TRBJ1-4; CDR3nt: TGTGCCACCAGCAGAGGCAGGGGTACTAATGAAAAACTGTTTTTT; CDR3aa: CATSRGRGTNEKLFF
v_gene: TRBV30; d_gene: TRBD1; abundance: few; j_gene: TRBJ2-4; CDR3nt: TGTGCCTGGAAACAGGGGGCCCCAAACATTCAGTACTTC; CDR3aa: CAWKQGAPNIQYF
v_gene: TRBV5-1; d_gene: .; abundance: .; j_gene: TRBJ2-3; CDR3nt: TGCGCCAGCAGCTTGTATGGGGGGGCTTTCACAGATACGCAGTATTTT; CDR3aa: CASSLYGGAFTDTQYF
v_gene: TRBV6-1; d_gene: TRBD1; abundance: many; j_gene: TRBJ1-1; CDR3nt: TGTGCCAGCAACGACAGGGCCACTGAAGCTTTCTTT; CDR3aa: CASNDRATEAFF